This T cell receptor (beta chain) was profiled in a study of blood T cells in healthy people across ages (dated by TCRdb to the mid-2010s). Study-level background: In model experiments, template switching captured roughly one uniquely barcoded TCR beta cDNA molecule for every two T cells. Donors of different ages were randomly distributed across sequencing lanes to avoid experimental bias. To track age-related changes in TCR beta repertoire diversity, the study relied on deep sequencing normalized with unique cDNA molecular identifiers. Two additional independent replicas of 1 million unique cDNA reads from the same blood draw were analyzed for two donors (one aged 18 to 30 and one aged 80 or older). Four age groups were formed from the donors: young (average 16 years), middle-aged (just under 40), aged (62) and long-lived (approximately 80). The study at large found these results: Bulk unsorted PBMC profiling prevented conclusive comparison of naive and antigen-experienced compartments. Observed TCR beta diversity per million T cells fell roughly linearly with age, and a significant reduction was already apparent by age around 40. A strong correlation was found between observed TCR beta diversity and the percentage of naive T cells measured by flow cytometry. The long-lived group showed more naive CD4+ T cells, fewer expanded clones and increased TCR diversity than the aged group, suggesting age selection. Estimates of total diversity from one million sequenced T cells were regarded as lower bounds and underestimates. Because donor CMV infection status was unknown, age-related changes in expanded clonotypes were potentially confounded.

Library preparation was by 5' RACE. Sequencing relied on an Illumina HiSeq 2500. A second about 7 to 12 cycle PCR used a sample-barcoded 5' primer and a J-beta primer mix. Each TCR beta cDNA molecule received a unique molecular identifier from a template-switch 5' adaptor carrying 12 random nucleotides. At least 2.5 million CDR3-containing paired-end reads were obtained from each sample. First-strand cDNA was synthesized from all RNA with the Mint cDNA synthesis kit, primed by a TRBC-specific oligonucleotide. Following uracil-DNA glycosylase treatment, a first 18-cycle PCR with universal primers M1SS and BC2_uni_R was performed on all cDNA. The authors processed their data as follows. For normalization, 1 million high-quality reads were randomly selected from each sample, with every read carrying a distinct molecular identifier. Instead of being binned into consensus sequences, reads that shared molecular identifiers were thrown out. CDR3 identification, clonotype clustering and error correction used MiTCR with a Q25 quality threshold and the strictest error-elimination algorithm. A nonparametric unseen species model with Euler transformation was used to estimate a lower bound on total TCR beta diversity. TCRdb reprocessing: public reads trimmed at Q25 with fastp, clones called with MiXCR, in-frame beta chains kept. Under each unique CDR3 protein, matching rows form one entry showing the most common genes and DNA. These V and J calls derive from TCRdb rather than the authors' analysis. The sample yields about 720,000 distinct CDR3 sequences; approximately 22% were counted once. Jointly, the top ten make up 22% of the sample.

The roughly 39 donors, aged roughly 6 to 100 years, were systemically healthy Caucasian individuals from Russia. Each donor gave ten milliliters of peripheral blood, collected into EDTA-treated Vacutainer tubes. PBMCs were isolated by Ficoll-Paque density-gradient centrifugation, with at least 7 million obtained per sample. Trizol reagent was used to extract total RNA from the PBMCs, yielding at least 6 micrograms per sample. The percentages of naive CD45RAhigh/CD27high T cells were determined by flow cytometry on a PBMC aliquot from every donor. The cysteine opens and the phenylalanine closes a CDR3 of 13 amino acids. Of the read, only the CDR3 DNA is kept; its 39 bases are in frame from base 1. The trim is 8 bases for V and 7 bases for J, with a gap of 18 bases between the germline ends. From a lookup of the germline V gene, CDR1 and CDR2 are SQVTM and ANQGSEA. This clonotype turned up a few times. It lacks a known antigen. It has no much larger one-base neighbor in the sample; base qualities were not kept.

Material for sequencing was blood. The clonotype comes from a man in his 70s in good health. The V and J segments used are TRBV29-1 and TRBJ2-1; the D gene identity is not certain. The nucleotide sequence is TGCAGCTTTTCCCGGCAGAAAAAAAATGAGCAGTTCTTC. Translated, this is CSFSRQKKNEQFF.